Presented here are 17 T cell receptor beta chains from one specimen sequenced in a study of CD8 T cells in ankylosing spondylitis. Points from the study as a whole: Within ankylosing spondylitis blood, a TCR beta motif made up of several highly homologous variants appeared to be characteristic.

TCRdb fed the 5' RACE reads into MiXCR, producing one record per CDR3 protein. There are about 800,000 distinct CDR3 sequences in the sample; about an eighth occur only once, and approximately 0.51% lies in the top ten. Their target antigens are unknown. Sequencing was performed on blood, either unsorted or a sorted T cell fraction (not recorded which). All receptors come from a male donor with ankylosing spondylitis.

In its sample, this clonotype was seen many times. The junction differs from germline at one of its ends, possibly a read error. The rearrangement links TRBV10-3 to TRBJ2-7; 9 bases match TRBD1. This CDR3 spans 11 amino acids. Germline lookup yields CDR1 ENHRY and CDR2 SYGVKD. CDR3 nucleotide sequence: TGTGCCATCAGTGATGGGGGACAGGGCGACTTC. Translating gives CAISDGGQGDF.

In its sample, this clonotype was seen a few times. The genes are TRBV5-1 and TRBJ2-4; TRBD1 is a possible D gene (5 bases). The germline CDR1 and CDR2 sequences are SGHRS and YFSETQ. Trimming took 0 bases from V and 7 from J, leaving 14 bases between them. CDR3 size: 15 residues. CDR3 region: CASSLAQGSVNIQYF. As DNA, the CDR3 is TGCGCCAGCAGCTTGGCCCAGGGAAGCGTCAACATTCAGTACTTC. The full variable domain, with the rest looked up from reference TRBV5-1 and TRBJ2-4, is KAGVTQTPRYLIKTRGQQVTLSCSPISGHRSVSWYQQTPGQGLQFLFEYFSETQRNKGNFPGRFSGRQFSNSRSEMNVSTLELGDSALYLCASSLAQGSVNIQYFGAGTRLSVL.

This sequence joins TRBV20-1 and TRBJ2-1, with TRBD2 matching 13 bases. Unmatched junction bases numbered 7, after V lost 6 bases and J lost 8 bases. Germline assignment: CDR1 DFQATT and CDR2 SNEGSKA (reference sequence). The CDR3 loop spans 14 amino acids. Here the CDR3 DNA reads TGCAGTGCCCTCACTAGCGGGAGGGCCGATGAGCAGTTCTTC. Translating it yields CSALTSGRADEQFF.

This clonotype has a handful of counts. The V gene is TRBV19, the J gene TRBJ2-1; no definite D call. V shed 4 bases and J shed 0 bases, with 10 bases lying between them. The V gene's germline CDR1 is LNHDA and CDR2 SQIVND (reference sequence). This CDR3 has 15 residues. CDR3 sequence reads: CASSTSQFSYNEQFF. CDR3 DNA sequence: TGTGCCAGTAGTACGTCACAGTTCTCCTACAATGAGCAGTTCTTC.

This clonotype was seen a handful of times. The V call is TRBV20-1, the J call TRBJ2-1; no reliable D call. The CDR3 totals 13 residues. Between the trimmed V and J ends, which lost 1 base and 5 bases, there was a span of 9 bases. Per the germline V gene, CDR1 is DFQATT and CDR2 is SNEGSKA (reference sequence). CDR3 sequence (DNA): TGCAGTGCTAGAGCCGAGCTAGACAATGAGCAGTTCTTC. Translating it yields CSARAELDNEQFF.

The V call is TRBV12-3 or TRBV12-4, the J call TRBJ2-7, with D possibly being TRBD1 or TRBD2 (5 bases each). The CDR3 contains 15 residues. The V end lost 0 bases, the J end lost 5 bases, and 14 bases lay between the germline ends. The chain's CDR3 is CASSLALGRVDEQYF. The DNA of the CDR3 is TGTGCCAGCAGTTTAGCCTTGGGGCGGGTGGACGAGCAGTACTTC.

The chain uses TRBV2 and TRBJ2-7, with 7 bases fitting TRBD2. The germline V gene has CDR1 SNHLY and CDR2 FYNNEI. The CDR3 spans 17 residues. J lost 0 bases, V lost 3 bases, and 11 bases had no gene match. CDR3 sequence reads: CASSERASGGVSYEQYF. The CDR3 region has the DNA TGTGCCAGCAGTGAGAGGGCTAGCGGTGGGGTCTCCTACGAGCAGTACTTC.

This clonotype was observed many times. The gene calls are TRBV7-2 and TRBJ1-1; D is unclear. V was cut by 5 bases and J by 3 bases, with 16 bases left in between. The CDR3 covers 15 residues. Germline V gene data show CDR1 as SGHTA and CDR2 as FQGNSA. DNA of the CDR3: TGTGCCAGCAGCCCTCTGGGTGTGGGTCACACTGAAGCTTTCTTT. Residues: CASSPLGVGHTEAFF.

This clonotype was counted only a few times. The V gene is TRBV25-1, the J gene TRBJ2-7, with D tentatively TRBD2 (8 bases). The V gene lost 2 bases and the J gene lost 4 bases, with 18 bases spanning the gap. The germline V gene encodes CDR1 MGHDK and CDR2 SYGVNS. The CDR3 has 16 amino acids. The CDR3 DNA reads as TGTGCCAGCAGTGAACCGGGAGGGACAGCCAAGTACGAGCAGTACTTC. The encoded protein is CASSEPGGTAKYEQYF.

This clonotype turned up a few times. The CDR3 DNA reads TGTGCCAGCAGCCAAGATCGGGGGGGGCAGTTCTTC. Protein sequence: CASSQDRGGQFF. The rearrangement joins TRBV4-2 to TRBJ2-1; the match to TRBD2 covers 8 bases. The V gene end was trimmed by 0 bases and the J gene end by 12 bases; junction bases not matched to a gene: 1. The germline CDR1 and CDR2 sequences are LGHNA and YNFKEQ. This CDR3 region has 12 residues.

This clonotype was seen just once. The chain couples TRBV29-1 to TRBJ2-3, with D tentatively TRBD1 (5 bases). Germline CDR1 is SQVTM and CDR2 is ANQGSEA. V lost 4 bases to trimming and J lost 2 bases, with 10 bases between them. The length of the CDR3 is 13 residues. Here the CDR3 DNA reads TGCAGCGTTGGACCGGACACCACAGATACGCAGTATTTT. Translated, it gives CSVGPDTTDTQYF.

CDR3 DNA sequence: TGTGCCAGCAGCCGGACATCTAGAGCCAAAAACATTCAGTACTTC. Translated, it gives CASSRTSRAKNIQYF. V is TRBV12-3 or TRBV12-4 and J is TRBJ2-4, with TRBD1 as a possible D gene (5 bases). The V end lost 6 bases, the J end lost 0 bases, and 12 bases lay between the germline ends. CDR3 length equals 15 residues.

This clonotype came up a few times. The chain links TRBV20-1 to TRBJ1-5; D is possibly TRBD1 (5 bases). Trimming removed 5 bases from V and 3 bases from J, with 11 bases in between. There are 13 residues in the CDR3. Germline loops: CDR1 DFQATT, CDR2 SNEGSKA (reference sequence). The CDR3 reads CSAEDTINQPQHF. Here the CDR3 DNA reads TGCAGTGCTGAGGACACCATCAATCAGCCCCAGCATTTT.

The table lists this clonotype with a few counts. The rearrangement uses TRBV6-1 and TRBJ1-4; 7 bases agree with TRBD1. The CDR3 has 15 amino acids. Trimming removed 5 bases from V and 8 bases from J; junction bases left unmatched: 11. CDR1 is MNHNS and CDR2 is SASEGT in the germline V gene. The CDR3 region is CASSPRGTPGEKLFF. CDR3 DNA sequence: TGTGCCAGCAGTCCCAGGGGGACTCCCGGAGAAAAACTGTTTTTT.

The rearrangement joins TRBV28 to TRBJ1-5, with D unclear. Trimming removed 2 bases at V and 0 bases at J, with 8 bases between. The CDR3 is made up of 15 amino acids. CDR1 is MDHEN and CDR2 is SYDVKM in the germline V gene. This CDR3 reads CASSLGQSSNQPQHF. DNA for the CDR3: TGTGCCAGCAGTTTAGGGCAGTCTAGCAATCAGCCCCAGCATTTT.

In its sample, this clonotype was seen a few times. This chain joins TRBV5-4 and TRBJ2-3, with 8 bases identical to TRBD1. CDR1 and CDR2 (germline): SGHNT, YYREEE (reference sequence). The V segment lost 4 bases and the J segment 4 bases; nucleotides outside the gene matches: 8. The CDR3 loop spans 15 amino acids. The CDR3 DNA reads TGTGCCAGCAGCGGACGGACAGGGTTAGCAGATACGCAGTATTTT. Protein product: CASSGRTGLADTQYF.

The genes are TRBV29-1 and TRBJ1-1, with D hard to call. CDR3 length: 13 residues. Germline CDR1 and CDR2: SQVTM and ANQGSEA. Trimming cost V 4 bases and J 1 base, with 10 bases left between them. The CDR3 nucleotides read TGCAGCGTTGTGCCTCAGGAGAACACTGAAGCTTTCTTT. This gives the protein CSVVPQENTEAFF.